The 27 T cell receptor beta chains presented below share a single source sample, sequenced in a study of vaccination and CD4 T cells after COVID-19. The sample's treatment: roughly 10-day PBMC culture with coronavirus spike peptide pools or control peptides (ViraFEST assay). An Oncomine TCR Beta short-read assay was used to sequence the DNA from cultured CD4+ T cells. TCRdb re-called the PCR reads through MiXCR, storing one row per CDR3 protein. The table has 11,000 to 15,000 distinct CDR3 sequences, around 67% seen once. No antigen has been assigned to these receptors. Sequencing was done on a sample of CD4+ T cells from blood, cultured in vitro. All receptors derive from a human donor who had recovered from COVID-19.

V is TRBV7-9 and J is TRBJ2-5, with TRBD1 matching 10 bases. CDR1 and CDR2 (germline): SEHNR, FQNEAQ (reference sequence). V shed 6 bases, J shed 4 bases, and the junction held 11 bases outside the gene matches. The CDR3 has 16 amino acids. CDR3 loop: CASRQRGGTGVETQYF. For the CDR3, the DNA is TGTGCCAGCAGACAACGAGGAGGGACAGGGGTAGAGACCCAGTACTTC.

The chain couples TRBV7-2 to TRBJ2-1, with 10 positions matching TRBD2. The CDR3 contains 15 residues. Germline V gene sequence: CDR1 SGHTA, CDR2 FQGNSA. The V and J ends lost 2 bases and 6 bases, in that order; junction bases with no gene match: 4. The CDR3 nucleotides are TGTGCCAGCAGCTTAATGGGGACTAGCGCCAATGAGCAGTTCTTC. Amino acids: CASSLMGTSANEQFF.

The chain is built from TRBV6-2 or TRBV6-3 and TRBJ2-5; D unresolved. V dropped 1 base and J dropped 4 bases, with 4 bases sitting between them. The CDR3 consists of 12 residues. Germline V gives CDR1 MNHEY, CDR2 SVGEGT. In DNA form, the CDR3 reads TGTGCCAGCAGTTACTATTCAGAGACCCAGTACTTC. Translating gives CASSYYSETQYF.

The chain links TRBV29-1 to TRBJ2-2; tentatively, D is TRBD1 (5 bases). Germline CDR1 and CDR2: SQVTM and ANQGSEA. The CDR3 runs 14 residues. The ends were cut back, 3 bases at V and 5 bases at J, with 13 bases in the middle. The CDR3 DNA is TGCAGCGTTGACACAAGTAAGGGGACCGGGGAGCTGTTTTTT. This translates into CSVDTSKGTGELFF.

The rearrangement joins TRBV20-1 to TRBJ1-1; 8 nucleotides agree with TRBD1. Germline values: CDR1 DFQATT, CDR2 SNEGSKA (reference sequence). The junction had 5 bases not matched to a gene; V was cut back by 7 bases and J by 4 bases. There are 12 residues in the CDR3. The CDR3 DNA reads as TGCAGTGTGACCGACAGGGGCACTGAAGCTTTCTTT. As protein: CSVTDRGTEAFF.

Here the CDR3 reads CASSPEPGHFTGELFF. DNA of the CDR3: TGTGCCAGCAGCCCTGAACCGGGACACTTCACCGGGGAGCTGTTTTTT. The chain combines TRBV7-8 with TRBJ2-2; D is perhaps TRBD1 (6 bases). The V and J ends lost 5 bases and 4 bases respectively, with 17 bases between them. Germline loops: CDR1 SGHVS, CDR2 FQNEAQ. This CDR3 has 16 amino acids.

The table lists this clonotype with a few counts. J is TRBJ1-2 and V is TRBV24-1; D remains unclear. Germline V gene data show CDR1 as KGHDR and CDR2 as SFDVKD. The CDR3 has 11 amino acids. Deletions cut 0 bases from V and 7 bases from J, with 2 bases between. In nucleotides, the CDR3 is TGTGCCACCAGTGATTTGGGTGGCTACACCTTC. It codes for CATSDLGGYTF.

The chain has TRBV7-2 and TRBJ2-4, with D tentatively TRBD1 (5 bases). Germline CDR1 reads SGHTA; CDR2 reads FQGNSA. This CDR3 comprises 17 residues. V lost 5 bases, J lost 0 bases, and 17 bases lay in between. The CDR3 here is CASSLSVGLIAKNIQYF. CDR3 sequence (DNA): TGTGCCAGCAGCCTGTCCGTGGGGCTCATAGCCAAAAACATTCAGTACTTC.

The genes are TRBV28 and TRBJ2-2, with D possibly matching TRBD2 (5 bases). This CDR3 is 15 amino acids long. V lost 5 bases and J lost 7, with 17 bases in between. The V gene's germline CDR1 is MDHEN and CDR2 SYDVKM. The CDR3 region is CASSRIPGWGGELFF. The CDR3 nucleotides are TGTGCCAGCAGTCGTATACCGGGATGGGGCGGGGAGCTGTTTTTT.

This clonotype came up once. The J gene is TRBJ2-3, the V gene TRBV29-1; maybe TRBD1 (5 bases). From germline, CDR1 is SQVTM and CDR2 ANQGSEA. The CDR3 extends over 14 amino acids. The CDR3 sequence: CTTRTPERGDTQYF. The CDR3 region has the DNA TGCACAACCCGAACCCCCGAAAGGGGAGATACGCAGTATTTT.

The chain employs TRBV6-2 or TRBV6-3 and TRBJ2-5; D unclear. Germline lookup yields CDR1 MNHEY and CDR2 SVGEGT. V lost 0 bases, J lost 5 bases, and 10 bases lay in between. The CDR3 covers 14 residues. The CDR3 sequence: CASSYSSKRETQYF. CDR3 in DNA: TGTGCCAGCAGTTACTCGTCTAAGAGGGAGACCCAGTACTTC.

This clonotype was picked up one time. This chain uses TRBV19 with TRBJ1-5, with D unclear. The length of the CDR3 is 14 residues. Per germline, CDR1 LNHDA and CDR2 SQIVND (reference sequence). Trimming took 3 bases from V and 4 from J, leaving 10 bases between them. In DNA form, the CDR3 reads TGTGCCAGTAGTATTTGGAGAACAAATCAGCCCCAGCATTTT. It translates to CASSIWRTNQPQHF.

This clonotype was seen more than once but under ten times. The chain carries TRBV2 and TRBJ2-7; 9 bases agree with TRBD1. The CDR3 runs to 14 residues. From germline, CDR1 is SNHLY and CDR2 FYNNEI. The trim removed 5 bases at V and 12 bases at J, leaving 14 bases unmatched. In DNA, the CDR3 is TGTGCCAGCAGTACGGGACAGGGTCCCCCGCGAACGTACTTC. This gives the protein CASSTGQGPPRTYF.

The V call is TRBV6-5, the J call TRBJ1-1; D not certain. This CDR3 spans 14 amino acids. CDR1 and CDR2 from the germline V gene are MNHEY and SVGAGI. V lost 2 bases and J 2 bases, leaving 9 bases between the germline ends. The DNA of the CDR3 is TGTGCCAGCAGTTACATGAGAGATAACACTGAAGCTTTCTTT. This translates into CASSYMRDNTEAFF.

The chain combines TRBV7-2 with TRBJ2-7, with TRBD2 identical over 10 bases. After removal of 4 bases from V and 12 bases from J, the junction contained 12 bases not matched to a gene. Per the germline V gene, CDR1 is SGHTA and CDR2 is FQGNSA. CDR3 length: 14 amino acids. CDR3 nucleotides: TGTGCCAGCAGCTACCAGCGGGAGGGCCTGGGGTCGTACTTC. Encoded protein: CASSYQREGLGSYF.

V is TRBV6-2 or TRBV6-3 and J is TRBJ1-5; 7 nucleotides align to TRBD1. From germline, CDR1 is MNHEY and CDR2 SVGEGT. The V segment lost 6 bases and the J segment 0 bases; nucleotides outside the gene matches: 8. This CDR3 is built from 16 residues. Written as DNA, the CDR3 is TGTGCCAGCAGAATTGCAGGGGGTTATAGCAATCAGCCCCAGCATTTT. This codes for CASRIAGGYSNQPQHF.

This chain links TRBV27 with TRBJ1-5, with D possibly TRBD1 on 6 matching bases. Germline V gene sequence: CDR1 MNHEY, CDR2 SMNVEV (reference sequence). V was clipped by 2 bases and J by 7 bases, with 12 bases between them. This CDR3 has 14 amino acids. In DNA form, the CDR3 reads TGTGCCAGCAGTTTACTGGGGGCAGGACAGCCCCAGCATTTT. Amino acid sequence: CASSLLGAGQPQHF.

The chain couples TRBV19 to TRBJ2-3; perhaps TRBD2 as D (6 bases). This CDR3 contains 14 residues. CDR1 and CDR2 from the germline V gene are LNHDA and SQIVND (reference sequence). V was trimmed by 3 bases and J by 6 bases, leaving 13 bases between them. The CDR3, as DNA: TGTGCCAGTAGTATCCCCACGGGAGTCGATACGCAGTATTTT. Protein sequence: CASSIPTGVDTQYF.

The CDR3 region is CASSSGLAKETQYF. CDR3 bases: TGTGCCAGCAGCTCGGGACTAGCGAAAGAGACCCAGTACTTC. V gene TRBV7-2 combines with J gene TRBJ2-5, with 10 positions matching TRBD2. V was clipped by 4 bases and J by 3 bases; unmatched bases: 2. CDR3 length: 14 amino acids. CDR1 and CDR2 (germline): SGHTA, FQGNSA.

This sequence joins TRBV6-1 and TRBJ2-1, with 7 bases identical to TRBD1. Losses at the gene ends were 9 bases for V and 6 bases for J; bases not matched to a gene: 8. This CDR3 spans 13 amino acids. In germline, CDR1 is MNHNS, CDR2 SASEGT. CDR3: CASGYGTVNEQFF. The CDR3 DNA reads as TGTGCCAGTGGATACGGGACAGTCAATGAGCAGTTCTTC.

The chain uses TRBV16 and TRBJ1-2, with D uncertain. The CDR3 length is 11 residues. The V gene's germline CDR1 is KGHSY and CDR2 FQNENV. Trimming removed 1 base from V and 8 bases from J, with 5 bases in between. The DNA of the CDR3 is TGTGCCAGCAGCCAATTCGGCGGCTACACCTTC. This sequence encodes CASSQFGGYTF.

V usage is TRBV27 and J usage is TRBJ2-5, with 8 bases lining up with TRBD2. The V and J ends lost 5 bases and 4 bases, in that order; junction bases with no gene match: 12. The length of the CDR3 is 16 residues. Germline V gene lookup returns CDR1 MNHEY and CDR2 SMNVEV (reference sequence). The CDR3: CASSRARASGRETQYF. The CDR3 nucleotides are TGTGCCAGCAGTAGGGCGAGGGCTAGCGGGCGAGAGACCCAGTACTTC.

The V and J genes are TRBV19 and TRBJ2-2; 8 positions agree with TRBD1. V gave up 4 bases and J gave up 1 base; unmatched junction bases: 5. Per the germline V gene, CDR1 is LNHDA and CDR2 is SQIVND (reference sequence). This CDR3 is 16 amino acids long. The CDR3 DNA is TGTGCCAGTAGTACGGTAGGGACAGGGAACACCGGGGAGCTGTTTTTT. Amino acid sequence: CASSTVGTGNTGELFF.

This chain joins TRBV10-1 and TRBJ1-3; D is possibly TRBD1 (5 bases). The CDR3 covers 13 residues. Looked up from germline, CDR1 is WNHNN and CDR2 is SYGVQD (reference sequence). Trimming pared 5 bases from V and 2 bases from J, leaving 7 bases between. The CDR3 loop reads CASSSRAGNTIYF. The DNA for the CDR3 is TGCGCCAGCAGTTCCAGGGCTGGAAACACCATATATTTT.

The V gene is TRBV7-2, the J gene TRBJ1-2; 9 bases are shared with TRBD1. V was clipped by 10 bases and J by 4 bases; unmatched bases: 7. From germline, CDR1 is SGHTA and CDR2 FQGNSA. The CDR3 consists of 13 residues. The CDR3 loop is CAMGQGESYGYTF. In DNA, the CDR3 is TGTGCCATGGGACAGGGTGAGAGCTATGGCTACACCTTC.

This chain uses TRBV28 with TRBJ1-5; no clear D. Germline V gives CDR1 MDHEN, CDR2 SYDVKM. The CDR3 runs to 14 residues. Trimming cost V 3 bases and J 3 bases, with 9 bases left between them. The CDR3, as DNA: TGTGCCAGCAGTTTCGGGCAGCTCAATCAGCCCCAGCATTTT. Protein: CASSFGQLNQPQHF.

J is TRBJ2-3 and V is TRBV28; maybe TRBD2 (5 bases). Trimming shortened V by 6 bases and J by 5 bases, and 15 bases separated the two germline ends. This CDR3 is built from 14 residues. The germline V gene has CDR1 MDHEN and CDR2 SYDVKM. CDR3 loop: CASRVLVSGDTQYF. Here the CDR3 DNA reads TGTGCCAGCAGGGTACTAGTATCGGGAGATACGCAGTATTTT.